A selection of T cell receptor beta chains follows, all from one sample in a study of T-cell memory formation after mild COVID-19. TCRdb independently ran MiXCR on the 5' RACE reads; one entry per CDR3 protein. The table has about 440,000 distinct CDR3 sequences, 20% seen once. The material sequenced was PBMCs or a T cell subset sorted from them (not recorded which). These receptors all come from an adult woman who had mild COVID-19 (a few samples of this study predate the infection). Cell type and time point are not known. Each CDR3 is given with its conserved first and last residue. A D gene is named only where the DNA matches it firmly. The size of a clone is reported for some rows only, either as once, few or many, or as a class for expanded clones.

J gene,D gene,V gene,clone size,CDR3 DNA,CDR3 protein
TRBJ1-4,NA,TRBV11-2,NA,TGTGCCAGCAGCTTAGTAGTGTCGGACCCGACTTTGTTTTTT,CASSLVVSDPTLFF
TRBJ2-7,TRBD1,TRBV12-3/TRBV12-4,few,TGTGCCAGCAGTTTAGGGGACAGGGGGCGCGAGCAGTACTTC,CASSLGDRGREQYF
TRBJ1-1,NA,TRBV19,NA,TGTGCCAGTAAAATACCTGGGGCAGGTGTACAAGCTTTCTTT,CASKIPGAGVQAFF
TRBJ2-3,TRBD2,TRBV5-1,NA,TGCGCCAGCAGCTTGCCCCGGGGGGAAACCACAGATACGCAGTATTTT,CASSLPRGETTDTQYF
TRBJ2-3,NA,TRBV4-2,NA,TGTGCCAGCAGCCAAGATGTAACGGGGAGTACGCAGTATTTT,CASSQDVTGSTQYF
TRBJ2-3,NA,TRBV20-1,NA,TGCAGTGCTAGAGAGTTAAGGACAAGCACAGATACGCAGTATTTT,CSARELRTSTDTQYF
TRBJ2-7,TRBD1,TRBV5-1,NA,TGCGCCAGCAGCTTCCCGGGACAGCCCCACGAGCAGTACTTC,CASSFPGQPHEQYF
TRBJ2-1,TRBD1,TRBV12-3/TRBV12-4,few,TGTGCCAGCAGGGGGACAGACGGGCGTAATCATGAGCAGTTCTTC,CASRGTDGRNHEQFF
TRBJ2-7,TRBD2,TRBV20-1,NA,TGCAGTGTTAAAAGGGCACTAGCGGGGGGTTACGAGCAGTACTTC,CSVKRALAGGYEQYF
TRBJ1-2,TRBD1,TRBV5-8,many,TGTGCCAGCAGCAGGCTACGGACAGGGTCGGCTAACTATGGCTACACCTTC,CASSRLRTGSANYGYTF
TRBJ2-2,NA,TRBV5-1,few,TGCGCCAGCAGCTTGTTTTCGGGGCTGAACACCGGGGAGCTGTTTTTT,CASSLFSGLNTGELFF
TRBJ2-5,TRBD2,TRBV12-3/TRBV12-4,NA,TGTGCCAGCAGTTCCGGGACTAGCGGGAGAGTCCAAGAGACCCAGTACTTC,CASSSGTSGRVQETQYF
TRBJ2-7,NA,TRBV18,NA,TGTGCCAGCTCTCCGGCCTGGGGGGCGGGGAACTTCGTCTACGAGCAGTACTTC,CASSPAWGAGNFVYEQYF
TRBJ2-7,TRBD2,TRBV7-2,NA,TGTGCCAGCAGCTCCAAAGGGACTAGCGGGGCAAAAGTCTACGAGCAGTACTTC,CASSSKGTSGAKVYEQYF